Each of the 22 T cell receptor beta chains below was sequenced from the same sample in a study of blood T cell repertoires in COVID-19. The table came from immunoSEQ multiplex PCR; TCRdb's copy has only in-frame clones and leaves some out. The data show about 300,000 clones, with roughly 84% seen just once and almost 1.5% held by the top ten. The material sequenced was peripheral blood. The receptors come from a human donor with COVID-19, enrolled during active disease. The donor label of this sample is uncertain.

This clone came up once. This chain uses TRBV7-2 with TRBJ1-1; no definite D call. V lost 2 bases and J lost 5, with 9 bases in between. In germline, CDR1 is SGHTA, CDR2 FQGNSA. The CDR3 runs to 13 residues. CDR3 amino acids: CASSLQRLTEAFF. CDR3 DNA sequence: TGTGCCAGCAGCTTACAACGGTTGACTGAAGCTTTCTTT.

This CDR3 reads CASSVTWTGDNSPLHF. In DNA form, the CDR3 reads TGTGCCAGCAGCGTTACTTGGACAGGCGATAATTCACCCCTCCACTTT. The chain uses TRBV9 and TRBJ1-6; the match to TRBD1 covers 7 bases. The CDR3 covers 16 residues. Looked up from germline, CDR1 is SGDLS and CDR2 is YYNGEE. V shed 2 bases and J 5 bases; nucleotides not matched to a gene: 7. The full variable domain, in which reference TRBV9 and TRBJ1-6 provide the parts outside the CDR3, is DSGVTQTPKHLITATGQRVTLRCSPRSGDLSVYWYQQSLDQGLQFLIQYYNGEERAKGNILERFSAQQFPDLHSELNLSSLELGDSALYFCASSVTWTGDNSPLHFGNGTRLTVT.

The chain uses TRBV6-1 and TRBJ2-4; D is perhaps TRBD1 (6 bases). This CDR3 region has 14 residues. Trimming cost V 2 bases and J 6 bases, with 11 bases left between them. Germline CDR1 MNHNS, CDR2 SASEGT. CDR3 in amino acids: CASSEIGQLNIQYF. DNA of the CDR3: TGTGCCAGCAGTGAAATAGGACAGCTAAACATTCAGTACTTC.

There are a few counts of this clone. J is TRBJ1-2 and V is TRBV3-1 (or the pseudogene TRBV3-2); no reliable D call. The CDR3 covers 13 residues. The ends were cut back, 4 bases at V and 7 bases at J, with 13 bases in the middle. The germline gives CDR1 LGHDT, CDR2 YNNKEL (reference sequence). The CDR3 reads CASSPRHEGGYTF. CDR3 coding DNA: TGTGCCAGCAGCCCGCGACATGAGGGTGGCTACACCTTC.

Note on this clone: At the DNA level, this CDR3 is encoded by other sequences in the same sample as well. The chain uses TRBV9 and TRBJ2-3; 11 bases are a match to TRBD2. Germline V gives CDR1 SGDLS, CDR2 YYNGEE. This CDR3 has 16 residues. Losses at the gene ends were 0 bases for V and 4 bases for J; bases not matched to a gene: 4. CDR3 in DNA: TGTGCCAGCAGCGTAGGCCTAGCGGGAGGATCAGATACGCAGTATTTT. Encoded protein: CASSVGLAGGSDTQYF.

This clone was detected only a few times. The V call is TRBV4-1, the J call TRBJ2-7; TRBD1 aligns across 9 bases. The length of the CDR3 is 14 residues. The V and J ends lost 3 bases and 4 bases, in that order; junction bases with no gene match: 4. Germline V gene data show CDR1 as MGHRA and CDR2 as YSYEKL. The CDR3 loop reads CASSQPGQGYEQYF. CDR3 in DNA: TGCGCCAGCAGCCAGCCGGGACAGGGTTACGAGCAGTACTTC.

This chain connects TRBV24-1 to TRBJ2-1, with 9 nucleotides matching TRBD1. V trimming: 4 bases; J trimming: 3 bases; junction bases outside the gene matches: 3. In germline, CDR1 is KGHDR, CDR2 SFDVKD. The CDR3 is 15 residues long. The CDR3 sequence is CATSEPGQGYNEQFF. The CDR3 DNA reads TGTGCCACCAGTGAACCGGGACAGGGCTACAATGAGCAGTTCTTC.

The chain uses TRBV28 and TRBJ1-3; D might be TRBD1 (5 bases). Germline lookup yields CDR1 MDHEN and CDR2 SYDVKM. The CDR3 is made up of 11 amino acids. Trimming took 5 bases from V and 9 from J, leaving 8 bases between them. The CDR3 protein is CASSLGGTIYF. CDR3 nucleotide sequence: TGTGCCAGCAGTCTCGGGGGCACCATATATTTT.

This clone was seen only a few times. CDR3 bases: TGCAGCCCCTTAGCGGGTCGCACAGATACGCAGTATTTT. Encoded protein: CSPLAGRTDTQYF. This chain uses TRBV29-1 with TRBJ2-3; 7 bases map to TRBD2. V lost 8 bases to trimming and J lost 1 base; unmatched junction nucleotides: 6. The germline V gene encodes CDR1 SQVTM and CDR2 ANQGSEA. CDR3 length: 13 residues.

The V and J genes are TRBV28 and TRBJ2-1; the match to TRBD2 covers 7 bases. The V gene's germline CDR1 is MDHEN and CDR2 SYDVKM. CDR3 length equals 15 residues. Unmatched junction bases numbered 4, after V lost 3 bases and J lost 2 bases. DNA for the CDR3: TGTGCCAGCAGTTTCGCGGGAGTTACCTACAATGAGCAGTTCTTC. Residues: CASSFAGVTYNEQFF. The full variable domain, its missing parts supplied by reference TRBV28 and TRBJ2-1, is DVKVTQSSRYLVKRTGEKVFLECVQDMDHENMFWYRQDPGLGLRLIYFSYDVKMKEKGDIPEGYSVSREKKERFSLILESASTNQTSMYLCASSFAGVTYNEQFFGPGTRLTVL.

The chain couples TRBV5-6 to TRBJ2-7, with D tentatively TRBD2 (6 bases). Between the trimmed V and J ends, which lost 1 base and 0 bases, there was a span of 14 bases. The CDR3 length is 16 residues. CDR1 and CDR2 (germline): SGHDT, YYEEEE. CDR3 nucleotides: TGTGCCAGCAGCTTGTTAGGTAGCGGCGCCTCCTACGAGCAGTACTTC. It translates to CASSLLGSGASYEQYF. Full variable domain (remainder filled in from reference TRBV5-6 and TRBJ2-7): DAGVTQSPTHLIKTRGQQVTLRCSPKSGHDTVSWYQQALGQGPQFIFQYYEEEERQRGNFPDRFSGHQFPNYSSELNVNALLLGDSALYLCASSLLGSGASYEQYFGPGTRLTVT.

V gene TRBV6-5 combines with J gene TRBJ2-7; the match to TRBD1 covers 9 bases. This CDR3 comprises 15 residues. CDR1 is MNHEY, CDR2 SVGAGI, per germline. J was trimmed by 3 bases and V by 6 bases; bases with no gene match: 9. CDR3 residues: CASSLKGQGHYEQYF. The CDR3, as DNA: TGTGCCAGCAGCCTGAAGGGACAGGGCCACTACGAGCAGTACTTC.

This chain's CDR3 is CASADERQGRPQHF. The CDR3 DNA is TGTGCCAGTGCCGACGAAAGACAGGGGAGGCCCCAGCATTTT. The V and J genes are TRBV19 and TRBJ1-5, with TRBD1 matching over 8 bases. Losses at the gene ends were 8 bases for V and 9 bases for J; bases not matched to a gene: 12. CDR1 and CDR2 from the germline V gene are LNHDA and SQIVND (reference sequence). There are 14 residues in the CDR3.

This chain connects TRBV7-9 to TRBJ2-1; perhaps TRBD1 as D (7 bases). CDR1 and CDR2 from the germline V gene are SEHNR and FQNEAQ (reference sequence). This CDR3 is built from 16 residues. V dropped 5 bases and J dropped 12 bases, with 26 bases sitting between them. CDR3 bases: TGTGCCAGCAGCCCCCCCGGTGGGGGCGCAGGGGGAGGGCAGTTCTTC. Its protein product is CASSPPGGGAGGGQFF.

The V gene is TRBV9, the J gene TRBJ2-7; 13 positions agree with TRBD2. There are 16 residues in the CDR3. In germline, CDR1 is SGDLS, CDR2 YYNGEE. With 3 bases clipped from V and 5 bases from J, the junction kept 8 bases outside the gene matches. CDR3 amino acids: CASSAGLAGVPHEQYF. The DNA of the CDR3 is TGTGCCAGCAGCGCCGGACTAGCGGGAGTCCCCCACGAGCAGTACTTC.

The chain recombines TRBV6-5 with TRBJ1-1; weak D call: TRBD1 (6 bases). Trimming took 5 bases from V and 0 from J, leaving 13 bases between them. Germline V gene data show CDR1 as MNHEY and CDR2 as SVGAGI. The CDR3 extends over 15 amino acids. The CDR3 DNA follows: TGTGCCAGCAGTCCCCGGGGGGCTATGAACACTGAAGCTTTCTTT. Translation: CASSPRGAMNTEAFF.

This chain links TRBV6-5 with TRBJ2-7, with 8 bases that match TRBD1. CDR1 and CDR2 from the germline V gene are MNHEY and SVGAGI. The CDR3 totals 14 residues. After removal of 7 bases from V and 7 bases from J, the junction contained 12 bases not matched to a gene. As DNA, the CDR3 is TGTGCCAGCACCCGACGCCAGGGGGCGGGTGAGCAGTACTTC. This gives the protein CASTRRQGAGEQYF.

The CDR3 sequence is CASSPTGSSYEQYF. The DNA for the CDR3 is TGTGCCAGCTCACCGACAGGATCCTCCTACGAGCAGTACTTC. The rearrangement links TRBV18 to TRBJ2-7; tentatively, D is TRBD1 (6 bases). Between the trimmed V and J ends, which lost 3 bases and 0 bases, there was a span of 9 bases. CDR1 and CDR2 from the germline V gene are KGHSH and LQKENI. The CDR3 contains 14 residues.

The rearrangement links TRBV3-1 (or the pseudogene TRBV3-2) to TRBJ2-5, with a possible D match to TRBD2 (6 bases). The V end was cut by 3 bases, the J end by 4 bases, with 21 bases between. CDR1 and CDR2 from the germline V gene are LGHDT and YNNKEL (reference sequence). This CDR3 spans 17 amino acids. The CDR3 DNA is TGTGCCAGCAGCCAGGGACTGTTGGGGCTTACGGGAGAGACCCAGTACTTC. Amino acids: CASSQGLLGLTGETQYF.

The chain joins TRBV6-5 to TRBJ1-2; possibly TRBD1 for D (6 bases). The V end was cut by 4 bases, the J end by 2 bases, with 14 bases between. Looked up from germline, CDR1 is MNHEY and CDR2 is SVGAGI. There are 15 residues in the CDR3. CDR3 sequence (DNA): TGTGCCAGCAGTTCTCCGGGACACGGAAACTATGGCTACACCTTC. It translates to CASSSPGHGNYGYTF.

About this clone itself: Other DNA sequences within the sample encode an identical CDR3. The chain combines TRBV5-1 with TRBJ2-7; D is perhaps TRBD1 (5 bases). This CDR3 has 14 residues. Germline lookup yields CDR1 SGHRS and CDR2 YFSETQ. Deletions cut 0 bases from V and 1 base from J, with 8 bases between. The CDR3 here is CASSLVPGSYEQYF. CDR3 bases: TGCGCCAGCAGCTTGGTCCCAGGGTCCTACGAGCAGTACTTC.

The chain couples TRBV12-1 to TRBJ2-3; the D call in the table, TRBD2, was not verified against the DNA. TRBV12-1 is tagged as a pseudogene. The CDR3 length is 18 residues. As DNA, the CDR3 is TGTGCCAGCAGATCTCCGGGACTAGCGGGTAATACCACAGATACGCAGTATTTT. This translates into CASRSPGLAGNTTDTQYF.